Shown below are 21 T cell receptor beta chains from a single sample sequenced in a study of OX40 agonist ivuxolimab in advanced cancers. Data came from immunoSEQ multiplex PCR; TCRdb stores just in-frame clones and leaves some out. The sample lists about 75,000 clones, about nine tenths seen once, with roughly 8.2% in the top ten. Sequenced here: CD4+ or CD8+ T cells sorted from blood, sampled in a trial of the OX40 agonist ivuxolimab. The receptors were sampled from an adult with an advanced solid tumor such as melanoma, head and neck, liver or kidney cancer.

This clone has more than one count but fewer than ten. The V gene is TRBV6-5, the J gene TRBJ1-2; D is uncertain. Germline V lookup: CDR1 MNHEY, CDR2 SVGAGI. This CDR3 has 12 residues. V dropped 8 bases and J dropped 7 bases, with 14 bases sitting between them. Here the CDR3 reads CASGWSQGGYTF. The CDR3 DNA reads TGTGCCAGCGGGTGGTCCCAAGGTGGCTACACCTTC.

This clone was seen only a few times. In nucleotides, the CDR3 is TGTGCCAGTACCTCAGGCTACGAGCAGTACTTC. It translates to CASTSGYEQYF. This chain uses TRBV2 with TRBJ2-7; no firm D call. The CDR3 runs 11 residues. Germline assignment: CDR1 SNHLY and CDR2 FYNNEI. V dropped 9 bases and J dropped 3 bases, with 9 bases sitting between them.

V is TRBV6-4 and J is TRBJ2-2, with 7 bases matching TRBD1. Germline CDR1 is MRHNA and CDR2 is SNTAGT. This CDR3 comprises 16 residues. V trimming: 2 bases; J trimming: 6 bases; junction bases outside the gene matches: 9. CDR3 loop: CASSDGPGTDSGELFF. The CDR3 region has the DNA TGTGCCAGCAGTGACGGTCCCGGGACAGATTCCGGGGAGCTGTTTTTT.

The chain combines TRBV7-7 with TRBJ2-5, with D possibly being TRBD1 (6 bases). The CDR3 totals 16 residues. From germline, CDR1 is SSHAT and CDR2 FNYEAQ (reference sequence). Trimming cost V 5 bases and J 4 bases, with 20 bases left between them. This CDR3 reads CASSVSPGQSRETQYF. CDR3 DNA: TGTGCCAGCAGCGTTTCTCCGGGACAATCAAGAGAGACCCAGTACTTC.

V usage is TRBV19 and J usage is TRBJ1-5; maybe TRBD1 (5 bases). CDR1 LNHDA and CDR2 SQIVND come from the germline V gene (reference sequence). V was shortened by 3 bases and J by 4 bases, with 16 bases between the two germline ends. CDR3 size: 16 residues. For the CDR3, the DNA is TGTGCCAGTAGTATTGGTGGCAATAAGGGGAATCAGCCCCAGCATTTT. Translating it yields CASSIGGNKGNQPQHF.

The chain carries TRBV2 and TRBJ1-4; D perhaps matches TRBD1 (5 bases). The germline V gene encodes CDR1 SNHLY and CDR2 FYNNEI. The CDR3 consists of 15 residues. Trimming removed 8 bases at V and 8 bases at J, with 21 bases between. CDR3 loop: CASVLEQGGNEKLFF. CDR3 nucleotide sequence: TGTGCCAGCGTCCTGGAGCAGGGAGGAAACGAAAAACTGTTTTTT.

This chain links TRBV6-5 with TRBJ2-7; 7 bases fit TRBD1. This CDR3 comprises 15 residues. V trimming: 6 bases; J trimming: 0 bases; junction bases outside the gene matches: 8. Germline CDR1 MNHEY, CDR2 SVGAGI. CDR3 sequence reads: CASSPQGTPSYEQYF. The CDR3 nucleotides read TGTGCCAGCAGCCCACAGGGGACCCCCTCCTACGAGCAGTACTTC.

The chain combines TRBV9 with TRBJ2-3, with no clear D. The V and J ends lost 4 bases and 1 base respectively, with 7 bases between them. The CDR3 is 13 residues long. CDR1 is SGDLS and CDR2 is YYNGEE in the germline V gene. The CDR3 spells CASSPPGTDTQYF. Here the CDR3 DNA reads TGTGCCAGCAGCCCCCCGGGCACAGATACGCAGTATTTT.

The V and J genes are TRBV12-5 and TRBJ1-4, with D maybe TRBD1 (6 bases). The germline V gene encodes CDR1 LGHNT and CDR2 FRNRAP. This CDR3 comprises 15 residues. V was trimmed by 3 bases and J by 0 bases, leaving 8 bases between them. The CDR3 region is CASGLQGPTNEKLFF. The CDR3 nucleotides are TGTGCTAGTGGTTTACAGGGTCCAACTAATGAAAAACTGTTTTTT. The variable domain in full, completed from reference TRBV12-5 and TRBJ1-4, reads DARVTQTPRHKVTEMGQEVTMRCQPILGHNTVFWYRQTMMQGLELLAYFRNRAPLDDSGMPKDRFSAEMPDATLATLKIQPSEPRDSAVYFCASGLQGPTNEKLFFGSGTQLSVL.

The chain carries TRBV19 and TRBJ2-3; D remains ambiguous. Trimming removed 6 bases at V and 0 bases at J, with 4 bases between. The CDR3 runs to 12 residues. CDR1 is LNHDA and CDR2 is SQIVND in the germline V gene (reference sequence). The CDR3 sequence is CASSLSTDTQYF. In DNA, the CDR3 is TGTGCCAGTAGCCTTAGCACAGATACGCAGTATTTT.

V gene TRBV28 combines with J gene TRBJ1-3; D not certain. Germline V gene data show CDR1 as MDHEN and CDR2 as SYDVKM. There are 14 residues in the CDR3. Trimming took 3 bases from V and 0 from J, leaving 6 bases between them. CDR3 DNA: TGTGCCAGCAGTTTTCTCAGCTCTGGAAACACCATATATTTT. Amino acids: CASSFLSSGNTIYF.

A few counts support this clone. The genes are TRBV19 and TRBJ1-5; the D gene is possibly TRBD1 (5 bases). This CDR3 contains 16 residues. V dropped 6 bases and J dropped 0 bases, with 15 bases sitting between them. The V gene's germline CDR1 is LNHDA and CDR2 SQIVND (reference sequence). In DNA, the CDR3 is TGTGCCAGTAGGGGGACGGCGGGCGTTAGCAATCAGCCCCAGCATTTT. It yields the protein CASRGTAGVSNQPQHF.

The chain couples TRBV7-8 to TRBJ1-4; D is unclear. The germline V and J ends were trimmed by 0 bases and 0 bases, with 11 bases remaining between them. The CDR3 loop spans 17 amino acids. CDR1 is SGHVS and CDR2 is FQNEAQ in the germline V gene. CDR3 loop: CASSLAGNPSTNEKLFF. In DNA form, the CDR3 reads TGTGCCAGCAGCTTAGCGGGAAACCCCTCAACTAATGAAAAACTGTTTTTT.

The chain employs TRBV7-8 and TRBJ2-7, with a weak D call TRBD2 (6 bases). Deletions cut 1 base from V and 7 bases from J, with 14 bases between. The CDR3 has 14 amino acids. Germline CDR1 SGHVS, CDR2 FQNEAQ. CDR3 amino acids: CASSLGREVREQYF. For the CDR3, the DNA is TGTGCCAGCAGCTTAGGCAGGGAGGTGAGGGAGCAGTACTTC.

The V gene is TRBV5-4, the J gene TRBJ2-2; tentatively, D is TRBD1 (5 bases). CDR3 length equals 13 residues. Deletions cut 2 bases from V and 7 bases from J, with 9 bases between. Germline CDR1 reads SGHNT; CDR2 reads YYREEE (reference sequence). CDR3 region: CASSLLTGGELFF. The CDR3 coding sequence is TGTGCCAGCAGCTTATTAACAGGCGGGGAGCTGTTTTTT.

The genes are TRBV5-6 and TRBJ1-5; 7 bases map to TRBD1. Trimming at V came to 1 base and at J to 4 bases, leaving 5 bases not matched to a gene. CDR3 size: 15 residues. Germline V gene sequence: CDR1 SGHDT, CDR2 YYEEEE. This CDR3 reads CASSLFRTGNQPQHF. CDR3 sequence (DNA): TGTGCCAGCAGCTTGTTTAGGACAGGAAATCAGCCCCAGCATTTT.

J is TRBJ1-2 and V is TRBV6-5; D is unclear. The CDR3 runs 13 residues. Germline CDR1 MNHEY, CDR2 SVGAGI. The V end lost 4 bases, the J end lost 8 bases, and 14 bases lay between the germline ends. DNA for the CDR3: TGTGCCAGCAGTTTCCTAGAGGGATCCGGCTACACCTTC. The encoded protein is CASSFLEGSGYTF.

V is TRBV2 and J is TRBJ1-2, with D unclear. Germline values: CDR1 SNHLY, CDR2 FYNNEI. The length of the CDR3 is 13 residues. The V end was cut by 11 bases, the J end by 6 bases, with 19 bases between. The CDR3 sequence is CAGRPGPRNGYTF. Written as DNA, the CDR3 is TGTGCCGGCCGACCCGGGCCCCGGAATGGCTACACCTTC.

The chain recombines TRBV7-2 with TRBJ1-5; unclear D gene. Per the germline V gene, CDR1 is SGHTA and CDR2 is FQGNSA. This CDR3 region has 15 residues. The ends were cut back, 5 bases at V and 7 bases at J, with 18 bases in the middle. The CDR3 loop reads CASSPGLGAGQPQHF. The CDR3 nucleotides read TGTGCCAGCAGCCCGGGTTTGGGTGCGGGACAGCCCCAGCATTTT.

The chain combines TRBV7-6 with TRBJ1-5; TRBD1 matches 7 bases. The V and J ends lost 1 base and 3 bases, in that order; junction bases with no gene match: 6. CDR3 size: 16 residues. Germline assignment: CDR1 SGHVS and CDR2 FNYEAQ. CDR3 in amino acids: CASSLGAGGVNQPQHF. The DNA for the CDR3 is TGTGCCAGCAGCTTAGGGGCAGGGGGGGTCAATCAGCCCCAGCATTTT.

The chain links TRBV10-3 to TRBJ2-7; D is undetermined. The CDR3 is 12 residues long. CDR1 and CDR2 from the germline V gene are ENHRY and SYGVKD. Trimming pared 10 bases from V and 5 bases from J, leaving 15 bases between. Here the CDR3 reads CATSTALDEQYF. The CDR3 DNA reads TGTGCCACTTCGACGGCCCTGGACGAGCAGTACTTC.